The 28 T cell receptor beta chains listed next were all sequenced from one sample in a study of blood T cell repertoires in COVID-19 (dated by TCRdb to about 2020). Library prep was done by the immunoSEQ multiplex PCR assay. TCRdb carries this immuneACCESS record with in-frame sequences only. Its versions omit some clonotypes, under half of them owing to an unresolved V gene in the studies checked, with the rest unexplained. This sample gives about 300,000 clones in total; around 90% of them show up just once. Nearly 6.5% of the sample lies in the top ten. The sample comprised peripheral blood. These TCRs come from a young man who had recovered from COVID-19.

The chain is built from TRBV7-9 and TRBJ2-2; 9 nucleotides match TRBD2. Trimming took 5 bases from V and 3 from J; bases not matched to a gene: 1. The CDR3 sequence is 14 residues long. From germline, CDR1 is SEHNR and CDR2 FQNEAQ (reference sequence). CDR3 nucleotide sequence: TGTGCCAGCAGCCGGACTAGCGACACCGGGGAGCTGTTTTTT. It specifies CASSRTSDTGELFF.

V and J are TRBV3-1 (or the pseudogene TRBV3-2) and TRBJ1-2; TRBD1 matches 8 bases. Per the germline V gene, CDR1 is LGHDT and CDR2 is YNNKEL (reference sequence). V shed 2 bases, J shed 5 bases, and the junction held 10 bases outside the gene matches. The CDR3 is 16 residues long. The DNA for the CDR3 is TGTGCCAGCAGCCAAACCGACAGGGGAAGCGGGTATGGCTACACCTTC. Translating gives CASSQTDRGSGYGYTF.

The chain employs TRBV4-1 and TRBJ1-2; D is uncertain. In germline, CDR1 is MGHRA, CDR2 YSYEKL. The CDR3 is 14 residues long. Trimming shortened V by 0 bases and J by 1 base, and 6 bases separated the two germline ends. CDR3 nucleotide sequence: TGCGCCAGCAGCCAAGAAATCCTTAACTATGGCTACACCTTC. It specifies CASSQEILNYGYTF.

The V and J genes are TRBV6-2 or TRBV6-3 and TRBJ1-2; D call uncertain. The CDR3 covers 17 residues. V was clipped by 4 bases and J by 5 bases, with 23 bases between them. The germline V gene encodes CDR1 MNHEY and CDR2 SVGEGT. This CDR3 reads CASSFGGSRENPYGYTF. In DNA, the CDR3 is TGTGCCAGCAGTTTCGGCGGGTCAAGGGAGAATCCATATGGCTACACCTTC.

This chain uses TRBV4-3 with TRBJ1-1; D possibly corresponds to TRBD1 (5 bases). Trimming pared 3 bases from V and 0 bases from J, leaving 11 bases between. Germline assignment: CDR1 LGHNA and CDR2 YSLEER. The CDR3 is 15 amino acids. CDR3 amino acids: CASSQGGGMNTEAFF. As DNA, the CDR3 is TGCGCCAGCAGCCAGGGGGGAGGCATGAACACTGAAGCTTTCTTT.

The V call is TRBV15, the J call TRBJ2-5; 8 bases line up with TRBD1. Germline CDR1 reads LNHNV; CDR2 reads YYDKDF (reference sequence). This CDR3 contains 13 residues. Unmatched junction bases numbered 3, after V lost 4 bases and J lost 5 bases. The CDR3 sequence is CATSTTGVETQYF. The DNA for the CDR3 is TGTGCCACCAGCACGACAGGGGTGGAGACCCAGTACTTC.

The chain couples TRBV29-1 to TRBJ2-7; 8 bases are a match to TRBD1. The CDR3 is 12 residues long. The germline V gene has CDR1 SQVTM and CDR2 ANQGSEA. J lost 0 bases, V lost 6 bases, and 1 base had no gene match. This CDR3 is CSVGQGSYEQYF. The CDR3 nucleotides are TGCAGCGTCGGACAGGGCTCCTACGAGCAGTACTTC.

The chain is built from TRBV5-1 and TRBJ1-1; possibly TRBD1 for D (6 bases). Trimming stripped 0 bases from V and 1 base from J, with 13 bases between. The CDR3 runs 16 residues. Germline V CDR1 and CDR2: SGHRS, YFSETQ. DNA for the CDR3: TGCGCCAGCAGCTTGGTTCCGACAGGTCCGAACACTGAAGCTTTCTTT. It encodes CASSLVPTGPNTEAFF.

The chain joins TRBV19 to TRBJ2-3; D possibly corresponds to TRBD2 (5 bases). The V gene lost 1 base and the J gene lost 2 bases, with 16 bases spanning the gap. The germline V gene encodes CDR1 LNHDA and CDR2 SQIVND (reference sequence). This CDR3 is 17 amino acids long. The CDR3 region is CASSIVTRFDLTDTQYF. CDR3 sequence (DNA): TGTGCCAGTAGTATAGTCACTAGATTCGACCTCACAGATACGCAGTATTTT.

The chain combines TRBV4-1 with TRBJ2-5; 8 bases are shared with TRBD2. The CDR3 covers 13 residues. The V gene end was trimmed by 3 bases and the J gene end by 3 bases; junction bases not matched to a gene: 0. Germline V gene lookup returns CDR1 MGHRA and CDR2 YSYEKL. In DNA, the CDR3 is TGCGCCAGCAGCCAGGGACTAGAAGAGACCCAGTACTTC. Amino acids: CASSQGLEETQYF.

This chain uses TRBV4-1 with TRBJ2-1; 10 positions match TRBD2. The CDR3 runs to 20 residues. CDR1 and CDR2 from the germline V gene are MGHRA and YSYEKL. V lost 3 bases to trimming and J lost 3 bases; unmatched junction nucleotides: 17. The DNA for the CDR3 is TGCGCCAGCAGCCATCCCGGGACTAGCGCCGATAGTCGCCGCTACAATGAGCAGTTCTTC. Protein sequence: CASSHPGTSADSRRYNEQFF.

This rearrangement joins TRBV5-8 to TRBJ2-7, with 9 bases that match TRBD1. The V segment lost 5 bases and the J segment 0 bases; nucleotides outside the gene matches: 6. The CDR3 totals 15 residues. Germline CDR1 and CDR2: SGHTS and YDEGEE. The CDR3 nucleotides are TGTGCCAGCAGATCCCGGACAGGGGCCTCCTACGAGCAGTACTTC. As protein: CASRSRTGASYEQYF. Full variable domain (missing parts from reference TRBV5-8 and TRBJ2-7): EAGVTQSPTHLIKTRGQQATLRCSPISGHTSVYWYQQALGLGLQFLLWYDEGEERNRGNFPPRFSGRQFPNYSSELNVNALELEDSALYLCASRSRTGASYEQYFGPGTRLTVT.

The rearrangement joins TRBV24-1 to TRBJ1-2, with 11 bases identical to TRBD1. V was clipped by 3 bases and J by 7 bases; unmatched bases: 3. Germline-derived CDR1 and CDR2 are KGHDR and SFDVKD. This CDR3 is 14 amino acids long. CDR3 nucleotide sequence: TGTGCCACCAGTGATGGACAGGGGGCAAGTGGCTACACCTTC. This sequence encodes CATSDGQGASGYTF.

This chain uses TRBV19 with TRBJ1-5; TRBD1 matches at 7 bases. Germline-derived CDR1 and CDR2 are LNHDA and SQIVND (reference sequence). Losses at the gene ends were 3 bases for V and 9 bases for J; bases not matched to a gene: 11. The CDR3 contains 15 residues. CDR3 in amino acids: CASSMGQGGILPQHF. The CDR3 DNA follows: TGTGCCAGTAGTATGGGGCAGGGGGGAATCCTGCCCCAGCATTTT.

The gene calls are TRBV19 and TRBJ1-5; the match to TRBD1 covers 7 bases. CDR1 and CDR2 from the germline V gene are LNHDA and SQIVND (reference sequence). With 0 bases clipped from V and 2 bases from J, the junction kept 7 bases outside the gene matches. The CDR3 length is 17 residues. CDR3 residues: CASSIDQTGMGNQPQHF. The CDR3 DNA is TGTGCCAGTAGTATAGATCAGACAGGGATGGGCAATCAGCCCCAGCATTTT. The variable domain in full, completed from reference TRBV19 and TRBJ1-5, reads DGGITQSPKYLFRKEGQNVTLSCEQNLNHDAMYWYRQDPGQGLRLIYYSQIVNDFQKGDIAEGYSVSREKKESFPLTVTSAQKNPTAFYLCASSIDQTGMGNQPQHFGDGTRLSIL.

V and J are TRBV18 and TRBJ1-2, with D tentatively TRBD1 (6 bases). CDR1 is KGHSH and CDR2 is LQKENI in the germline V gene. The germline V and J ends were trimmed by 4 bases and 0 bases, with 24 bases remaining between them. The CDR3 is made up of 19 amino acids. The CDR3 bases are TGTGCCAGCTCACGCACTAACGGACAGACCCCCTCAGCTAACTATGGCTACACCTTC. Translating gives CASSRTNGQTPSANYGYTF.

The V and J genes are TRBV2 and TRBJ2-3, with TRBD2 identical over 13 bases. V was pared by 6 bases and J by 2 bases, with 5 bases of the junction left unmatched. The V gene's germline CDR1 is SNHLY and CDR2 FYNNEI. This CDR3 has 16 residues. The CDR3 region has the DNA TGTGCCAGCAGGGAAACTAGCGGGAGGGACACAGATACGCAGTATTTT. Residues: CASRETSGRDTDTQYF.

The chain's CDR3 is CASSINGFTEAFF. Here the CDR3 DNA reads TGTGCCAGTAGTATAAACGGGTTCACTGAAGCTTTCTTT. The chain carries TRBV19 and TRBJ1-1; D is unresolved. The CDR3 totals 13 residues. CDR1 and CDR2 from the germline V gene are LNHDA and SQIVND (reference sequence). Between the trimmed V and J ends, which lost 2 bases and 4 bases, there was a span of 8 bases.

V is TRBV7-2 and J is TRBJ1-1, with 7 bases lining up with TRBD1. The CDR3 extends over 14 amino acids. The J segment lost 0 bases and the V segment lost 5 bases, leaving 3 bases of the junction unmatched. Germline V gene lookup returns CDR1 SGHTA and CDR2 FQGNSA. CDR3 sequence (DNA): TGTGCCAGCAGCCTCGACAGGGTGAACACTGAAGCTTTCTTT. Amino acids: CASSLDRVNTEAFF.

J is TRBJ2-1 and V is TRBV29-1, with 7 bases that match TRBD1. Germline assignment: CDR1 SQVTM and CDR2 ANQGSEA. The CDR3 is made up of 14 amino acids. Trimming cost V 6 bases and J 8 bases; bases outside gene matches: 13. Written as DNA, the CDR3 is TGCAGCGTCCAAGGGGGCAGGTCCGTGGATGAGCAGTTCTTC. It is translated as CSVQGGRSVDEQFF.

The chain couples TRBV5-4 to TRBJ1-2; 8 bases line up with TRBD1. CDR1 SGHNT and CDR2 YYREEE come from the germline V gene (reference sequence). CDR3 size: 14 residues. Losses at the gene ends were 2 bases for V and 6 bases for J; bases not matched to a gene: 6. Here the CDR3 reads CASSLWTGRNGYTF. CDR3 DNA sequence: TGTGCCAGCAGCTTATGGACAGGGCGGAATGGCTACACCTTC. Complete variable domain (other parts from reference TRBV5-4 and TRBJ1-2): ETGVTQSPTHLIKTRGQQVTLRCSSQSGHNTVSWYQQALGQGPQFIFQYYREEENGRGNFPPRFSGLQFPNYSSELNVNALELDDSALYLCASSLWTGRNGYTFGSGTRLTVV.

This clone was counted once. This sequence joins TRBV3-1 (or the pseudogene TRBV3-2) and TRBJ1-1; weak D call: TRBD1 (6 bases). The CDR3 consists of 15 residues. Trimming took off 1 base at V and 4 bases at J, with 13 bases between the two ends. In germline, CDR1 is LGHDT, CDR2 YNNKEL (reference sequence). CDR3 DNA: TGTGCCAGCAGCCAAGGGACAGCCTGGGCCACTGAAGCTTTCTTT. As protein: CASSQGTAWATEAFF.

The V call is TRBV18, the J call TRBJ2-7, with 10 nucleotides matching TRBD1. This CDR3 spans 14 amino acids. After removal of 3 bases from V and 5 bases from J, the junction contained 4 bases not matched to a gene. CDR1 KGHSH and CDR2 LQKENI come from the germline V gene. CDR3 bases: TGTGCCAGCTCACCCTCCGGGACAGGGGACGAGCAGTACTTC. It encodes CASSPSGTGDEQYF. Variable domain in full (rest from reference TRBV18 and TRBJ2-7): NAGVMQNPRHLVRRRGQEARLRCSPMKGHSHVYWYRQLPEEGLKFMVYLQKENIIDESGMPKERFSAEFPKEGPSILRIQQVVRGDSAAYFCASSPSGTGDEQYFGPGTRLTVT.

The V call is TRBV6-5, the J call TRBJ2-7, with D possibly TRBD1 on 5 matching bases. Between the trimmed V and J ends, which lost 5 bases and 4 bases, there was a span of 12 bases. The CDR3 is 13 residues long. The germline CDR1 and CDR2 sequences are MNHEY and SVGAGI. CDR3 nucleotides: TGTGCCAGCAGTCCCCGACAGTTATACGAGCAGTACTTC. It encodes CASSPRQLYEQYF.

The V call is TRBV7-9, the J call TRBJ2-2; 7 nucleotides line up with TRBD1. The CDR3 is 18 amino acids. V lost 7 bases and J lost 3; bases outside the gene matches: 17. CDR1 is SEHNR, CDR2 FQNEAQ, per germline (reference sequence). The CDR3 DNA sequence: TGTGCCAGCATCAAAGACCATACAGGGGTAATGTACACCGGGGAGCTGTTTTTT. Translated: CASIKDHTGVMYTGELFF.

The gene calls are TRBV29-1 and TRBJ2-3; possible D gene TRBD2, 6 bases. With 3 bases removed from V and 5 bases from J, the gap between germline ends came to 12 bases. This CDR3 spans 13 amino acids. In germline, CDR1 is SQVTM, CDR2 ANQGSEA. The CDR3 spells CSVDGGDIDTQYF. The CDR3 DNA is TGCAGCGTTGACGGGGGAGATATAGATACGCAGTATTTT.

V is TRBV6-2 or TRBV6-3 and J is TRBJ2-3; TRBD2 matches at 9 bases. Germline CDR1 MNHEY, CDR2 SVGEGT. The CDR3 loop spans 16 amino acids. The V gene end was trimmed by 2 bases and the J gene end by 4 bases; junction bases not matched to a gene: 7. DNA of the CDR3: TGTGCCAGCAGTTACGGAGAGGCGGGGGGGCCAGATACGCAGTATTTT. It translates to CASSYGEAGGPDTQYF.

The chain carries TRBV19 and TRBJ1-2; 7 nucleotides match TRBD1. Per germline, CDR1 LNHDA and CDR2 SQIVND (reference sequence). Trimming removed 0 bases from V and 5 bases from J; junction bases left unmatched: 6. This CDR3 comprises 15 residues. The CDR3 DNA is TGTGCCAGTAGTATAGAAACAGGGGAAATTTATGGCTACACCTTC. Amino acids: CASSIETGEIYGYTF.